The sequence of this TCR beta chain was determined in a study of shared clonotypes between healthy human individuals. Sequenced by immunoSEQ multiplex PCR; TCRdb stores in-frame clones only, minus some. The sample lists about 360,000 clones, 70% to 75% occurring once. The donor population consisted of healthy HIV-negative adults with no recent acute infections or vaccinations. CD4+ cells underwent separation, giving CD45RA+ naive and CD45RA-negative memory subsets. This sequence was found in a man younger than 40 in good health. Material: memory CD4+ T cells sorted from blood. The subset: CD45RA-negative fraction.

This CDR3 reads CATSRVRPGVEEKLFF. CDR3 in DNA: TGTGCCACCAGCAGAGTAAGGCCTGGCGTAGAAGAAAAACTGTTTTTT. This sequence joins TRBV15 and TRBJ1-4; D not certain. Germline V gene sequence: CDR1 LNHNV, CDR2 YYDKDF (reference sequence). The length of the CDR3 is 16 residues. Trimming stripped 1 base from V and 8 bases from J, with 17 bases between. The variable domain in full, with the rest retrieved from reference TRBV15 and TRBJ1-4, is DAMVIQNPRYQVTQFGKPVTLSCSQTLNHNVMYWYQQKSSQAPKLLFHYYDKDFNNEADTPDNFQSRRPNTSFCFLDIRSPGLGDTAMYLCATSRVRPGVEEKLFFGSGTQLSVL.